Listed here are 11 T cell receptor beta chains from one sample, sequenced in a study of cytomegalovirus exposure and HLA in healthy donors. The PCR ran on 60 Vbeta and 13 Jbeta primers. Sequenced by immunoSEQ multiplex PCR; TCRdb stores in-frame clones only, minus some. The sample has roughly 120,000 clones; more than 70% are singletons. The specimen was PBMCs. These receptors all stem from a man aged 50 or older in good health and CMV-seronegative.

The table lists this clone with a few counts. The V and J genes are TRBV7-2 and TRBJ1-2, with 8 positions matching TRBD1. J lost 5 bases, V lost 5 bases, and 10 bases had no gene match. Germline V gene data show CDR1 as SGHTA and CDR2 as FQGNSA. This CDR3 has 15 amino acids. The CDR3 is CASSPGQAEFYGYTF. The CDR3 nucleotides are TGTGCCAGCAGCCCGGGACAGGCAGAATTTTATGGCTACACCTTC.

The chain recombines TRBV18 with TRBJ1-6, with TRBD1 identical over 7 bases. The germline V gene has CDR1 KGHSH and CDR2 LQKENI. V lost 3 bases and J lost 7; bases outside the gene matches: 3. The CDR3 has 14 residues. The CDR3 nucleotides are TGTGCCAGCTCACCCGGGACAGCCAATTCACCCCTCCACTTT. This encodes CASSPGTANSPLHF.

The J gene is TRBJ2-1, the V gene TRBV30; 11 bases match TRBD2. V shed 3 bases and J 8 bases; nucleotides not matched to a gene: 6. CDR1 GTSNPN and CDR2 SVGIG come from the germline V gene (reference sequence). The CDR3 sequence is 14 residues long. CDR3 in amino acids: CAWRRLAGFHEQFF. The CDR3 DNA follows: TGTGCCTGGAGAAGACTAGCGGGGTTCCATGAGCAGTTCTTC.

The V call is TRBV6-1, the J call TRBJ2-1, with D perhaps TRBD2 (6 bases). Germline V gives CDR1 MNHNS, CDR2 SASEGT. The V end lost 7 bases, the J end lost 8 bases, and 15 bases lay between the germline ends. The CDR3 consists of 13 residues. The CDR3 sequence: CASNRLENDEQFF. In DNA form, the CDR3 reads TGTGCCAGCAACCGACTAGAAAATGATGAGCAGTTCTTC.

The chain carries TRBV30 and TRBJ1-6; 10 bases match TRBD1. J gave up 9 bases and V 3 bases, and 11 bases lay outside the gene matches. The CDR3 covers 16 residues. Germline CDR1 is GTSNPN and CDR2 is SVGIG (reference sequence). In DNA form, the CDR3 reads TGTGCCTGGAGGCTATCCGGGACAGGGGTGGGTTCACCCCTCCACTTT. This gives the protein CAWRLSGTGVGSPLHF.

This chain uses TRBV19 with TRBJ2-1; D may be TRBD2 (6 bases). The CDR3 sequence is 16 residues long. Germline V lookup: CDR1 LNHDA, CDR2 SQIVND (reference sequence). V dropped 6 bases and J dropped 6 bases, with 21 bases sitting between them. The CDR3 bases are TGTGCCAGTAGCAAACCCTCCGGGACTCCGGGCAATGAGCAGTTCTTC. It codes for CASSKPSGTPGNEQFF.

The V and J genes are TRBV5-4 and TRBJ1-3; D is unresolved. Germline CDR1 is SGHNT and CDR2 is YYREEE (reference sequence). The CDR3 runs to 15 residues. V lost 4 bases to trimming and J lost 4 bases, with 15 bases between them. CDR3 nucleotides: TGTGCCAGCAGCCTTCTGGGAGGGAGCGGAAACACCATATATTTT. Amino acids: CASSLLGGSGNTIYF.

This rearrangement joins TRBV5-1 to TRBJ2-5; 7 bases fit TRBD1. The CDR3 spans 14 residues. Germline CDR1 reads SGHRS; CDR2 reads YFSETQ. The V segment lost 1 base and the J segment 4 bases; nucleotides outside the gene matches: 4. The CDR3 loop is CASSLTGVGETQYF. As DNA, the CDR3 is TGCGCCAGCAGCTTGACAGGGGTCGGAGAGACCCAGTACTTC.

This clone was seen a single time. CDR3 nucleotide sequence: TGTGCCAGCAGCTCAGACAGAGGCGGGGTGGAAGAGACCCAGTACTTC. This sequence encodes CASSSDRGGVEETQYF. The chain has TRBV7-3 and TRBJ2-5; D is perhaps TRBD2 (6 bases). Between the trimmed V and J ends, which lost 4 bases and 3 bases, there was a span of 18 bases. This CDR3 comprises 16 residues. Germline lookup yields CDR1 SGHTA and CDR2 FQGTGA.

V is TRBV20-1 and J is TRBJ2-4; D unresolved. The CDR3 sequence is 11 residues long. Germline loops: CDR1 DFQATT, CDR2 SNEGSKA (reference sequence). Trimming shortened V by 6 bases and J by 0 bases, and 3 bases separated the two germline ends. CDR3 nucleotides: TGCAGTGCCATAGCCAAAAACATTCAGTACTTC. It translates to CSAIAKNIQYF.

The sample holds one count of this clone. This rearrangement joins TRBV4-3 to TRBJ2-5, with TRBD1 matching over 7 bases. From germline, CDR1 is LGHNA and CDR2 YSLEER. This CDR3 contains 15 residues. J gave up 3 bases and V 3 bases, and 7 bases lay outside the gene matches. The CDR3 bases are TGCGCCAGCAGCCACCAACAGGGGACAGAAGAGACCCAGTACTTC. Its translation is CASSHQQGTEETQYF.